This T cell receptor beta chain was captured in a study of T cells in narcolepsy. Across the whole study: Patients with NT1 or NT2 and healthy control donors were enrolled. The study, taken as a whole, reports: HCRT-specific and TRIB2-specific autoreactive clonotypes appeared among same-patient CSF and blood CD4+ clonotypes. Healthy controls reportedly lacked the autoreactive clonotypes serially found in patients' blood. No autoreactive T cell clone sequences appeared in some memory CD4+ repertoires.

Germline lookup yields CDR1 SEHNR and CDR2 FQNEAQ (reference sequence). V lost 5 bases and J 8 bases, leaving 15 bases between the germline ends. The CDR3 is 13 amino acids. Comments on this clone: Its antigen is as yet unknown.

Sequencing was performed with immunoSEQ multiplex PCR; in TCRdb, only in-frame clones are kept and a portion is missing. This sample has tens of thousands of clones; around three quarters occur once, and the top ten carry 3% to 4%. The chain combines TRBV7-9 with TRBJ1-1; D unresolved. This clonotype was obtained from a human donor with narcolepsy. Sequencing was performed on CD45RA- memory CD4+ T cells from PBMCs. For the CDR3, the DNA is TGTGCCAGCAGCGAAACCGGGGAGGCCGAAGCTTTCTTT. It yields the protein CASSETGEAEAFF.